These 19 T cell receptor beta chains were all obtained from the same sample, sequenced in a study of shared clonotypes between healthy human individuals. Sequencing was performed with immunoSEQ multiplex PCR; in TCRdb, only in-frame clones are kept and a portion is missing. Of millions of clones listed, roughly 94% are singletons. Sequenced input: naive CD4+ T cells sorted from blood. Subset defined: CD45RA+ positively selected. The source is a man between 18 and 29 years old in good health.

The V and J genes are TRBV2 and TRBJ1-2, with 7 nucleotides matching TRBD1. Germline loops: CDR1 SNHLY, CDR2 FYNNEI. CDR3 length equals 13 residues. J gave up 4 bases and V 7 bases, and 6 bases lay outside the gene matches. The CDR3 DNA reads as TGTGCCAGCACCTTGACAGGGCTCTATGGCTACACCTTC. Its translation is CASTLTGLYGYTF.

The chain combines TRBV5-6 with TRBJ2-5, with D possibly TRBD1 on 5 matching bases. Between the trimmed V and J ends, which lost 1 base and 2 bases, there was a span of 9 bases. The CDR3 length is 14 residues. Germline CDR1 is SGHDT and CDR2 is YYEEEE. The CDR3 protein is CASSLTRVQETQYF. Written as DNA, the CDR3 is TGTGCCAGCAGCTTGACCAGGGTTCAAGAGACCCAGTACTTC.

The chain uses TRBV9 and TRBJ1-6, with unresolved D. Trimming took 0 bases from V and 0 from J, leaving 7 bases between them. The CDR3 totals 16 residues. CDR1 and CDR2 from the germline V gene are SGDLS and YYNGEE. The CDR3: CASSVAGYSYNSPLHF. DNA of the CDR3: TGTGCCAGCAGCGTAGCCGGCTACTCCTATAATTCACCCCTCCACTTT.

Details on this clone: Other DNA sequences in this specimen translate into the identical CDR3. The chain uses TRBV30 and TRBJ2-5, with 12 bases identical to TRBD2. The CDR3 is 14 amino acids. V dropped 3 bases and J dropped 5; count of bases not matched to a gene: 4. CDR1 is GTSNPN and CDR2 is SVGIG in the germline V gene (reference sequence). CDR3 sequence reads: CAWRLAGGKETQYF. The CDR3 nucleotides are TGTGCCTGGAGACTAGCGGGGGGTAAGGAGACCCAGTACTTC.

CDR3 DNA: TGTGCCAGCAGCCCGCCAGGCAGCGGGAGGGGGGCAGATACGCAGTATTTT. This sequence encodes CASSPPGSGRGADTQYF. V usage is TRBV5-4 and J usage is TRBJ2-3, with TRBD2 matching over 10 bases. This CDR3 has 17 amino acids. In germline, CDR1 is SGHNT, CDR2 YYREEE (reference sequence). V gave up 4 bases and J gave up 4 bases; unmatched junction bases: 12.

This chain uses TRBV15 with TRBJ1-1; unclear D gene. V was cut by 5 bases and J by 5 bases, with 15 bases left in between. The CDR3 runs to 14 residues. Germline V gene data show CDR1 as LNHNV and CDR2 as YYDKDF (reference sequence). The CDR3 sequence is CATSWSVRGTEAFF. For the CDR3, the DNA is TGTGCCACCAGCTGGTCGGTAAGAGGGACTGAAGCTTTCTTT.

The rearrangement joins TRBV30 to TRBJ2-7, with D unclear. Germline V gene lookup returns CDR1 GTSNPN and CDR2 SVGIG (reference sequence). The ends were cut back, 4 bases at V and 2 bases at J, with 6 bases in the middle. The CDR3 loop spans 11 amino acids. In DNA, the CDR3 is TGTGCCTGGAATGGGGCCTACGAGCAGTACTTC. Protein: CAWNGAYEQYF.

V and J are TRBV6-5 and TRBJ2-5, with D possibly called TRBD1 or TRBD2 (5 bases each). Trimming removed 4 bases at V and 5 bases at J, with 17 bases between. The CDR3 runs 15 residues. The germline CDR1 and CDR2 sequences are MNHEY and SVGAGI. The CDR3 region has the DNA TGTGCCAGCAGTTGGGGTTCAGGGACGGCGGAGACCCAGTACTTC. It specifies CASSWGSGTAETQYF.

The genes are TRBV6-1 and TRBJ2-1, with D possibly TRBD1 on 5 matching bases. Looked up from germline, CDR1 is MNHNS and CDR2 is SASEGT. The CDR3 length is 12 residues. The V gene lost 6 bases and the J gene lost 9 bases, with 12 bases spanning the gap. CDR3 sequence: CASRVLRGEQFF. CDR3 DNA sequence: TGTGCCAGCAGGGTTTTAAGGGGTGAGCAGTTCTTC.

This clone has just one count. The rearrangement links TRBV6-1 to TRBJ1-3; D is ambiguous. Trimming took 10 bases from V and 0 from J, leaving 16 bases between them. The CDR3 runs 15 residues. Germline CDR1 and CDR2: MNHNS and SASEGT. The CDR3 DNA sequence: TGTGCCACCCTTCCCGCGTTAAGCTCTGGAAACACCATATATTTT. It codes for CATLPALSSGNTIYF.

The CDR3 region is CASSTVAAPYNSPLHF. DNA for the CDR3: TGCGCCAGCAGCACCGTTGCAGCCCCCTATAATTCACCCCTCCACTTT. V is TRBV5-1 and J is TRBJ1-6; D uncertain. V was pared by 4 bases and J by 2 bases, with 13 bases between. The CDR3 has 16 residues. CDR1 is SGHRS, CDR2 YFSETQ, per germline.

The rearrangement uses TRBV19 and TRBJ2-7; 7 bases line up with TRBD2. V lost 2 bases to trimming and J lost 6 bases; unmatched junction nucleotides: 10. Per germline, CDR1 LNHDA and CDR2 SQIVND (reference sequence). The CDR3 runs to 15 residues. This CDR3 reads CASSIRAGETLEQYF. CDR3 in DNA: TGTGCCAGTAGTATACGGGCGGGAGAGACCCTCGAGCAGTACTTC.

This chain joins TRBV5-1 and TRBJ2-3; 8 bases are a match to TRBD2. The germline V gene encodes CDR1 SGHRS and CDR2 YFSETQ. Unmatched junction bases numbered 4, after V lost 4 bases and J lost 3 bases. The CDR3 spans 14 residues. CDR3 nucleotide sequence: TGCGCCAGCAGCCCGGGACTAGTTACAGATACGCAGTATTTT. It encodes CASSPGLVTDTQYF.

This chain joins TRBV5-4 and TRBJ1-6; no clear D. Deletions cut 3 bases from V and 7 bases from J, with 17 bases between. The CDR3 has 16 residues. Germline CDR1 is SGHNT and CDR2 is YYREEE (reference sequence). CDR3 sequence (DNA): TGTGCCAGCAGCTCCCGTACGGAAACAGTCAATTCACCCCTCCACTTT. This translates into CASSSRTETVNSPLHF. The full variable domain, its missing parts supplied by reference TRBV5-4 and TRBJ1-6, is ETGVTQSPTHLIKTRGQQVTLRCSSQSGHNTVSWYQQALGQGPQFIFQYYREEENGRGNFPPRFSGLQFPNYSSELNVNALELDDSALYLCASSSRTETVNSPLHFGNGTRLTVT.

This chain connects TRBV28 to TRBJ1-1; possibly TRBD1 for D (6 bases). V lost 5 bases to trimming and J lost 1 base, with 14 bases between them. CDR1 MDHEN and CDR2 SYDVKM come from the germline V gene. The CDR3 loop spans 15 amino acids. The CDR3 loop is CASSPPQGTNTEAFF. The CDR3 bases are TGTGCCAGCAGTCCTCCCCAGGGGACGAACACTGAAGCTTTCTTT.

The rearrangement uses TRBV4-3 and TRBJ2-1; D unclear. V was cut by 0 bases and J by 0 bases, with 12 bases left in between. This CDR3 has 17 residues. The germline CDR1 and CDR2 sequences are LGHNA and YSLEER. The CDR3 reads CASSQDLAEPSYNEQFF. The CDR3 bases are TGCGCCAGCAGCCAAGATCTCGCAGAGCCCTCCTACAATGAGCAGTTCTTC.

This rearrangement joins TRBV30 to TRBJ1-3, with D perhaps matching TRBD1 (5 bases). The V gene's germline CDR1 is GTSNPN and CDR2 SVGIG (reference sequence). The CDR3 consists of 15 residues. Trimming took off 4 bases at V and 4 bases at J, with 17 bases between the two ends. The CDR3 DNA is TGTGCCTGGACCCGTTCAGGGCGGGAAGGAAACACCATATATTTT. As protein: CAWTRSGREGNTIYF. The complete variable domain, with remaining parts taken from reference TRBV30 and TRBJ1-3, reads SQTIHQWPATLVQPVGSPLSLECTVEGTSNPNLYWYRQAAGRGLQLLFYSVGIGQISSEVPQNLSASRPQDRQFILSSKKLLLSDSGFYLCAWTRSGREGNTIYFGEGSWLTVV.

This clone showed up many times. The chain joins TRBV28 to TRBJ2-3; 7 bases align to TRBD2. Germline loops: CDR1 MDHEN, CDR2 SYDVKM. V shed 4 bases, J shed 0 bases, and the junction held 4 bases outside the gene matches. This CDR3 comprises 15 residues. The CDR3 sequence: CASSSRAGSTDTQYF. CDR3 nucleotides: TGTGCCAGCAGTTCGAGAGCGGGGAGCACAGATACGCAGTATTTT.

This clone was picked up one time. V is TRBV30 and J is TRBJ1-6, with a weak D call TRBD1 (6 bases). Germline CDR1 is GTSNPN and CDR2 is SVGIG (reference sequence). The CDR3 runs to 12 residues. The V end was cut by 4 bases, the J end by 8 bases, with 9 bases between. The CDR3 sequence: CAWKQGDSPLHF. The CDR3 coding sequence is TGTGCCTGGAAACAGGGAGATTCACCCCTCCACTTT.